This paragraph reports one T cell receptor (beta chain). The antigen remains undetermined. As to time point: persistent/refractory GD, antithyroid drugs over 5 years with positive TRAb. PBMCs provided the RNA from which the TCR library was made. Roughly 9.2-milliliter peripheral blood samples went into EDTA tubes. This sample stems from a study of regulatory T cells in long-lasting Graves disease. As for the study in general: Persistence in Graves' disease denoted antithyroid drug use beyond 5 years alongside positive TSH receptor antibodies. The study, taken as a whole, reports: Persistent Graves' patients showed less TCR diversity than newly diagnosed patients showed. Persistent disease exhibited a predilection for TRBV28, TRBJ1-2 and TRBJ2-5.

Losses at the gene ends were 5 bases for V and 6 bases for J; bases not matched to a gene: 7. Germline assignment: CDR1 MNHNS and CDR2 SASEGT. This CDR3 spans 14 amino acids. Arm-PCR of CDR3 regions with iRepertoire HTBI primers generated TCR beta libraries. TCRdb recomputed calls from the multiplex PCR reads with MiXCR, one row per CDR3 protein. In the table there are roughly 300,000 distinct CDR3 sequences, roughly a fifth of which are singletons. Sample: peripheral blood mononuclear cells (PBMCs), taken when the disease was refractory, from a patient treated with antithyroid drugs. This sequence originates from a female donor with Graves disease. This chain uses TRBV6-1 with TRBJ1-2; 9 bases fit TRBD1. In DNA form, the CDR3 reads TGTGCCAGCAGTAGGGACAGGGCGAGTGATGGCTACACCTTC. This sequence encodes CASSRDRASDGYTF.